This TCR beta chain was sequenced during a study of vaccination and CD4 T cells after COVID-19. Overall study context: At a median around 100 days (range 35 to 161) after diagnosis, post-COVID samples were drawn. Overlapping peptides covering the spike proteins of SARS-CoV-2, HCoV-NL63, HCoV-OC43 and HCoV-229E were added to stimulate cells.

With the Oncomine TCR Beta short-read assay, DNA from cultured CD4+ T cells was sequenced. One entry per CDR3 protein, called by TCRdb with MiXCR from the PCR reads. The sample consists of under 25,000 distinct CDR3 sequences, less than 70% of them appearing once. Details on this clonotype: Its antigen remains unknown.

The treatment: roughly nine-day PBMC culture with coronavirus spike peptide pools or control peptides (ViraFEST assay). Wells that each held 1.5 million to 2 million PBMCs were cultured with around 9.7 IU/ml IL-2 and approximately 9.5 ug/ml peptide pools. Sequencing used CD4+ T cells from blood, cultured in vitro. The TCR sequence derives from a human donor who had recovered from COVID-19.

The CDR3 loop is CSGSTGNYGYTF. The CDR3 DNA is TGCAGTGGTTCTACAGGGAACTATGGCTACACCTTC. The rearrangement links TRBV20-1 to TRBJ1-2; perhaps TRBD1 as D (6 bases). Germline assignment: CDR1 DFQATT and CDR2 SNEGSKA (reference sequence). The CDR3 covers 12 residues. V was clipped by 7 bases and J by 2 bases, with 11 bases between them.